This T cell receptor (beta chain) was observed in a study of T cells after yellow fever vaccination. Across the whole study: Each low-cell-number fraction was prepared by means of SMART-Seq v4 Ultra Low Input.

TCRdb redid the calling of the 5' RACE reads with MiXCR, one entry per CDR3 protein. The sample has about 53,000 distinct CDR3 sequences, 7.1% seen once. The germline V and J ends were trimmed by 8 bases and 5 bases, with 10 bases remaining between them. The CDR3 extends over 12 amino acids. Germline CDR1 SNHLY, CDR2 FYNNEI. This clonotype was counted many times. Its cognate antigen is unknown. Study conclusions and caveats: Just a small share of clonotypes turned up in the CD4 compartment as well as the CD8 compartment. Weaker overall was a secondary response that nonetheless peaked faster, on day 5 versus 15. Booster sampling recovered most clones from primary vaccination (approximately 97% CD4, approximately 88% CD8).

The clonotype was recovered from a young man who received the YFV17D yellow fever vaccine. The chain joins TRBV2 to TRBJ2-1; D is uncertain. This specimen was CD8+ T cells sorted from PBMCs, taken on the day of the first yellow fever vaccination. The CDR3 DNA is TGTGCCAGCGCTTGGTCCGACAATGAGCAGTTCTTC. This encodes CASAWSDNEQFF.